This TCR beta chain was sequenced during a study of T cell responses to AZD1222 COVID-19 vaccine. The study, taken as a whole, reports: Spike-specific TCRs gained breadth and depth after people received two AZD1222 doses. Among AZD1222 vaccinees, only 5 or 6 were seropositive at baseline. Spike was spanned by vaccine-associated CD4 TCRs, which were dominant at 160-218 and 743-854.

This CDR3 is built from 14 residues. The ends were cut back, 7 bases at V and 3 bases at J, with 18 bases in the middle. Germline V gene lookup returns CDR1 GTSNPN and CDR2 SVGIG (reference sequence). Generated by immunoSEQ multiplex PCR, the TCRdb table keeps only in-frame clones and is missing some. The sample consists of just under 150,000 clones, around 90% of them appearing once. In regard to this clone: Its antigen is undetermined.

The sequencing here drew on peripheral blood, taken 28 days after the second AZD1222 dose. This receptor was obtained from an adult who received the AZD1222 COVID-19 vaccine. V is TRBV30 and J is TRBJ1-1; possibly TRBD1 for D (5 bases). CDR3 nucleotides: TGTGCCTTGGCACCCTCGGGGGGGGACACTGAAGCTTTCTTT. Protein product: CALAPSGGDTEAFF.